A selection of T cell receptor beta chains follows, all from one sample in a study of blood T cell repertoires in COVID-19. The repertoire was sequenced with immunoSEQ multiplex PCR; TCRdb's copy has only in-frame clones and lacks some. The data hold 300,000 to 350,000 clones, with approximately 89% observed a single time. Material: peripheral blood. Receptor source: a woman aged 55-75 years with COVID-19, enrolled during active disease. Each CDR3 is given with its conserved first and last residue. Fields, in order: V gene, CDR3 length, J gene, CDR3 protein.

TRBV19	16	TRBJ1-5	CASSIRGPISNQPQHF
TRBV7-2	12	TRBJ1-1	CASSPAGTEAFF
TRBV4-1	14	TRBJ1-4	CASRQSETNEKLFF
TRBV10-3	16	TRBJ1-2	CAIRGQGLGTNYGYTF
TRBV3-1/TRBV3-2	15	TRBJ1-2	CASSQAGDRDYGYTF
TRBV7-2	14	TRBJ1-4	CASSRDRGHEKLFF
TRBV2	12	TRBJ1-2	CASRLEGDGYTF
TRBV9	15	TRBJ1-2	CASGYGGRGIYGYTF
TRBV5-4	18	TRBJ2-3	CASIPKQGSPTFTDTQYF
TRBV5-1	14	TRBJ1-1	CASSFSGTNTEAFF
TRBV29-1	12	TRBJ1-1	CSVVETSLLAFF
TRBV9	15	TRBJ2-2	CASSVWGRVTGELFF
TRBV5-1	13	TRBJ2-1	CASSWSQYNEQFF
TRBV27	15	TRBJ1-5	CASRGTGGFNQPQHF
TRBV19	11	TRBJ2-1	CASSTYNEQFF
TRBV15	12	TRBJ2-7	CATSRDRQEQYF
TRBV7-8	14	TRBJ2-2	CASSFTPNTGELFF
TRBV7-9	16	TRBJ1-4	CASSLPGQGRGEKLFF
TRBV13	16	TRBJ1-1	CASSLGPRRMNTEAFF
TRBV3-1/TRBV3-2	11	TRBJ1-4	CASSRAEKLFF
TRBV7-7	15	TRBJ2-3	CASSDTSSGGDTQYF
TRBV6-5	14	TRBJ1-4	CASTVGGHSEKLFF
TRBV6-5	15	TRBJ1-1	CASSKDRGPNTEAFF
TRBV10-3	13	TRBJ1-6	CAISEGRGRNLHF
TRBV3-1/TRBV3-2	14	TRBJ1-2	CASSQGGGADGYTF
TRBV19	13	TRBJ1-1	CATPGQGDTEAFF
TRBV7-3	14	TRBJ2-1	CASSLTAGYNEQFF
TRBV5-1	16	TRBJ1-3	CASSLVGGFSGNTIYF
TRBV7-9	18	TRBJ2-3	CASSPGGLAGVASDTQYF
TRBV13	14	TRBJ2-7	CASSLIGSSYEQYF
TRBV19	14	TRBJ1-1	CASSKGLTNTEAFF
TRBV16	15	TRBJ2-3	CASSSDRGQTDTQYF
TRBV5-1	14	TRBJ1-3	CASSSETGTQAIYF
TRBV19	16	TRBJ1-4	CASSIDRDRVHEKLFF
TRBV12-5	14	TRBJ2-7	CASGLEGGQDEQYF
TRBV2	13	TRBJ1-2	CASSVSQDYGYTF
TRBV6-1	13	TRBJ1-4	CASSDRGNEKLFF
TRBV6-5	15	TRBJ2-5	CASRDGQGHQETQYF
TRBV7-9	16	TRBJ1-5	CASSLGGTGGNQPQHF
TRBV6-5	15	TRBJ2-3	CASSSPGRSTDTQYF
TRBV2	14	TRBJ1-5	CASSPNGVLQPQHF
TRBV5-1	17	TRBJ1-4	CASSSQGARLNSEKLFF
TRBV14	16	TRBJ1-6	CASSLQGGLANSPLHF